These 6 T cell receptor beta chains came from one sample sequenced in a study of shared clonotypes between healthy human individuals. Sequencing used immunoSEQ multiplex PCR; TCRdb keeps in-frame clones, though not all of them. The repertoire holds about 480,000 clones, approximately 85% seen once, with 13% in the top ten. The source material was PBMCs. The source of these receptors is a woman aged 35 to 49 in good health. Some clones in this sample may be carry-over from other donors' samples.

This chain uses TRBV7-9 with TRBJ2-3, with 8 positions matching TRBD2. The J segment lost 2 bases and the V segment lost 2 bases, leaving 3 bases of the junction unmatched. Germline V lookup: CDR1 SEHNR, CDR2 FQNEAQ (reference sequence). The CDR3 has 15 residues. As DNA, the CDR3 is TGTGCCAGCAGCTTAACGGGGGGGGACACAGATACGCAGTATTTT. It yields the protein CASSLTGGDTDTQYF.

J is TRBJ1-2 and V is TRBV5-6; 7 nucleotides agree with TRBD1. V gave up 0 bases and J gave up 6 bases; unmatched junction bases: 2. Germline CDR1 SGHDT, CDR2 YYEEEE. This CDR3 region has 13 residues. The CDR3: CASSLGQGDGYTF. CDR3 sequence (DNA): TGTGCCAGCAGCTTGGGACAGGGAGATGGCTACACCTTC.

The chain uses TRBV5-1 and TRBJ2-1; D tentatively reads TRBD1 or TRBD2 (6 bases each). The V end lost 0 bases, the J end lost 9 bases, and 19 bases lay between the germline ends. There are 16 residues in the CDR3. Germline V gene lookup returns CDR1 SGHRS and CDR2 YFSETQ. The DNA for the CDR3 is TGCGCCAGCAGCTTGGCCCCGGGGGCGGAATCGAGTGAGCAGTTCTTC. Its translation: CASSLAPGAESSEQFF.

This chain links TRBV5-4 with TRBJ1-2; perhaps TRBD1 as D (5 bases). Germline CDR1 reads SGHNT; CDR2 reads YYREEE (reference sequence). V was cut by 0 bases and J by 8 bases, with 14 bases left in between. CDR3 length equals 14 residues. CDR3 bases: TGTGCCAGCAGCTTGGCGGGGCTGGCGGAGGGCTACACCTTC. Translation gives CASSLAGLAEGYTF.

The rearrangement links TRBV7-2 to TRBJ2-1; weak D call: TRBD2 (5 bases). CDR1 is SGHTA, CDR2 FQGNSA, per germline. V was clipped by 6 bases and J by 5 bases, with 11 bases between them. The length of the CDR3 is 13 residues. CDR3 DNA: TGTGCCAGCAGAAGGGAGAGGGACAATGAGCAGTTCTTC. Encoded protein: CASRRERDNEQFF. Complete variable domain (other parts from reference TRBV7-2 and TRBJ2-1): GAGVSQSPSNKVTEKGKDVELRCDPISGHTALYWYRQSLGQGLEFLIYFQGNSAPDKSGLPSDRFSAERTGGSVSTLTIQRTQQEDSAVYLCASRRERDNEQFFGPGTRLTVL.

The chain has TRBV27 and TRBJ2-2; D is possibly TRBD1 or TRBD2 (5 bases each). Per the germline V gene, CDR1 is MNHEY and CDR2 is SMNVEV (reference sequence). Between the trimmed V and J ends, which lost 4 bases and 4 bases, there was a span of 13 bases. The CDR3 extends over 15 amino acids. The CDR3 DNA reads TGTGCCAGCAGTTCTTATAACGGGGCCACCGGGGAGCTGTTTTTT. Translating it yields CASSSYNGATGELFF.